Following are 13 T cell receptor beta chains from one sample sequenced in a study of blood T cell repertoires in COVID-19. The table came from immunoSEQ multiplex PCR; TCRdb's copy has only in-frame clones and leaves some out. The sample has some 330,000 clones, around 92% seen once; the top ten hold roughly 1.9%. Material: peripheral blood. The receptor source for this set is a woman under 40 with COVID-19, enrolled during active disease.

CDR3 coding DNA: TGTGCCAGTAGTAACAGGGGGGAGACCCAGTACTTC. Residues: CASSNRGETQYF. The chain combines TRBV19 with TRBJ2-5, with 8 nucleotides matching TRBD1. V shed 4 bases, J shed 5 bases, and the junction held 0 bases outside the gene matches. Germline V gene data show CDR1 as LNHDA and CDR2 as SQIVND (reference sequence). CDR3 length: 12 amino acids.

The gene calls are TRBV7-3 and TRBJ2-1; perhaps TRBD2 as D (6 bases). Germline-derived CDR1 and CDR2 are SGHTA and FQGTGA. The CDR3 length is 17 residues. V lost 1 base to trimming and J lost 2 bases, with 15 bases between them. In nucleotides, the CDR3 is TGTGCCAGCAGCTTAATAGGCCTGGGGGGAACCTACAATGAGCAGTTCTTC. This translates into CASSLIGLGGTYNEQFF. The variable domain in full, with the rest retrieved from reference TRBV7-3 and TRBJ2-1, is GAGVSQTPSNKVTEKGKYVELRCDPISGHTALYWYRQSLGQGPEFLIYFQGTGAADDSGLPNDRFFAVRPEGSVSTLKIQRTERGDSAVYLCASSLIGLGGTYNEQFFGPGTRLTVL.

The chain has TRBV18 and TRBJ1-1; D not certain. The CDR3 extends over 15 amino acids. Trimming shortened V by 3 bases and J by 1 base, and 12 bases separated the two germline ends. Germline V gene data show CDR1 as KGHSH and CDR2 as LQKENI. CDR3 nucleotides: TGTGCCAGCTCACCGCCCTCCCGGGGGAACACTGAAGCTTTCTTT. Its protein product is CASSPPSRGNTEAFF.

This chain uses TRBV4-1 with TRBJ2-7; D remains unclear. V was shortened by 0 bases and J by 4 bases, with 7 bases between the two germline ends. This CDR3 is built from 13 residues. CDR1 and CDR2 from the germline V gene are MGHRA and YSYEKL. CDR3 in DNA: TGCGCCAGCAGCCAAGAACGAACTTACGAGCAGTACTTC. It codes for CASSQERTYEQYF.

The chain has TRBV7-2 and TRBJ2-1; D might be TRBD1 (6 bases). Germline CDR1 reads SGHTA; CDR2 reads FQGNSA. Trimming left V 5 bases short and J 7 bases short, with 21 bases between. This CDR3 contains 16 residues. CDR3 nucleotide sequence: TGTGCCAGCAGCCACAACCCAGGGGCCGGTAGGAATGAGCAGTTCTTC. This translates into CASSHNPGAGRNEQFF.

The chain couples TRBV6-5 to TRBJ1-1, with D tentatively TRBD1 (5 bases). The germline V and J ends were trimmed by 0 bases and 3 bases, with 11 bases remaining between them. The CDR3 totals 15 residues. Germline CDR1 reads MNHEY; CDR2 reads SVGAGI. The CDR3 protein is CASSYSGAIDTEAFF. CDR3 in DNA: TGTGCCAGCAGTTACTCAGGGGCGATCGACACTGAAGCTTTCTTT.

The CDR3 sequence: CASSLWAQMNTEAFF. Here the CDR3 DNA reads TGTGCCAGCAGTTTATGGGCCCAGATGAACACTGAAGCTTTCTTT. The chain couples TRBV28 to TRBJ1-1, with D unclear. The germline V and J ends were trimmed by 0 bases and 0 bases, with 8 bases remaining between them. The CDR3 has 15 amino acids. Germline V gives CDR1 MDHEN, CDR2 SYDVKM.

The genes are TRBV6-2 or TRBV6-3 and TRBJ2-5, with D hard to call. Trimming shortened V by 0 bases and J by 4 bases, and 15 bases separated the two germline ends. Germline CDR1 reads MNHEY; CDR2 reads SVGEGT. The CDR3 loop spans 16 amino acids. In DNA form, the CDR3 reads TGTGCCAGCAGTTACTCGTTTTCGGGTGCGTCAGAGACCCAGTACTTC. Its protein is CASSYSFSGASETQYF.

V and J are TRBV7-9 and TRBJ2-7; D perhaps matches TRBD1 (6 bases). CDR3 length: 17 amino acids. Per the germline V gene, CDR1 is SEHNR and CDR2 is FQNEAQ (reference sequence). With 3 bases removed from V and 2 bases from J, the gap between germline ends came to 20 bases. The DNA of the CDR3 is TGTGCCAGCAGCTTCCTCCCCCTCCGCCAGGGGACCTACGAGCAGTACTTC. This codes for CASSFLPLRQGTYEQYF.

V usage is TRBV6-2 or TRBV6-3 and J usage is TRBJ1-2; D unclear. The CDR3 has 13 amino acids. The V gene lost 0 bases and the J gene lost 2 bases, with 4 bases spanning the gap. Germline V CDR1 and CDR2: MNHEY, SVGEGT. CDR3: CASSYSSNYGYTF. CDR3 nucleotides: TGTGCCAGCAGTTACTCGTCGAACTATGGCTACACCTTC.

The chain is built from TRBV7-8 and TRBJ2-1; 8 nucleotides align to TRBD2. The germline V gene encodes CDR1 SGHVS and CDR2 FQNEAQ. This CDR3 comprises 15 residues. V trimming: 5 bases; J trimming: 4 bases; junction bases outside the gene matches: 7. The CDR3 DNA follows: TGTGCCAGCAGCCGCTCTAGCGGGCAATACAATGAGCAGTTCTTC. The encoded protein is CASSRSSGQYNEQFF.

This chain joins TRBV6-5 and TRBJ1-6; D possibly corresponds to TRBD1 (6 bases). Trimming cost V 2 bases and J 10 bases, with 6 bases left between them. The CDR3 sequence is 12 residues long. Germline CDR1 MNHEY, CDR2 SVGAGI. The CDR3 here is CASSYGGSPLHF. Written as DNA, the CDR3 is TGTGCCAGCAGTTACGGGGGCTCACCCCTCCACTTT.

V is TRBV6-4 and J is TRBJ2-7; 12 bases map to TRBD1. After removal of 0 bases from V and 6 bases from J, the junction contained 3 bases not matched to a gene. CDR3 size: 15 residues. Germline assignment: CDR1 MRHNA and CDR2 SNTAGT. In DNA form, the CDR3 reads TGTGCCAGCAGTGACTCGGGGGACAGGGGGCGCGAGCAGTACGTC. It codes for CASSDSGDRGREQYV.